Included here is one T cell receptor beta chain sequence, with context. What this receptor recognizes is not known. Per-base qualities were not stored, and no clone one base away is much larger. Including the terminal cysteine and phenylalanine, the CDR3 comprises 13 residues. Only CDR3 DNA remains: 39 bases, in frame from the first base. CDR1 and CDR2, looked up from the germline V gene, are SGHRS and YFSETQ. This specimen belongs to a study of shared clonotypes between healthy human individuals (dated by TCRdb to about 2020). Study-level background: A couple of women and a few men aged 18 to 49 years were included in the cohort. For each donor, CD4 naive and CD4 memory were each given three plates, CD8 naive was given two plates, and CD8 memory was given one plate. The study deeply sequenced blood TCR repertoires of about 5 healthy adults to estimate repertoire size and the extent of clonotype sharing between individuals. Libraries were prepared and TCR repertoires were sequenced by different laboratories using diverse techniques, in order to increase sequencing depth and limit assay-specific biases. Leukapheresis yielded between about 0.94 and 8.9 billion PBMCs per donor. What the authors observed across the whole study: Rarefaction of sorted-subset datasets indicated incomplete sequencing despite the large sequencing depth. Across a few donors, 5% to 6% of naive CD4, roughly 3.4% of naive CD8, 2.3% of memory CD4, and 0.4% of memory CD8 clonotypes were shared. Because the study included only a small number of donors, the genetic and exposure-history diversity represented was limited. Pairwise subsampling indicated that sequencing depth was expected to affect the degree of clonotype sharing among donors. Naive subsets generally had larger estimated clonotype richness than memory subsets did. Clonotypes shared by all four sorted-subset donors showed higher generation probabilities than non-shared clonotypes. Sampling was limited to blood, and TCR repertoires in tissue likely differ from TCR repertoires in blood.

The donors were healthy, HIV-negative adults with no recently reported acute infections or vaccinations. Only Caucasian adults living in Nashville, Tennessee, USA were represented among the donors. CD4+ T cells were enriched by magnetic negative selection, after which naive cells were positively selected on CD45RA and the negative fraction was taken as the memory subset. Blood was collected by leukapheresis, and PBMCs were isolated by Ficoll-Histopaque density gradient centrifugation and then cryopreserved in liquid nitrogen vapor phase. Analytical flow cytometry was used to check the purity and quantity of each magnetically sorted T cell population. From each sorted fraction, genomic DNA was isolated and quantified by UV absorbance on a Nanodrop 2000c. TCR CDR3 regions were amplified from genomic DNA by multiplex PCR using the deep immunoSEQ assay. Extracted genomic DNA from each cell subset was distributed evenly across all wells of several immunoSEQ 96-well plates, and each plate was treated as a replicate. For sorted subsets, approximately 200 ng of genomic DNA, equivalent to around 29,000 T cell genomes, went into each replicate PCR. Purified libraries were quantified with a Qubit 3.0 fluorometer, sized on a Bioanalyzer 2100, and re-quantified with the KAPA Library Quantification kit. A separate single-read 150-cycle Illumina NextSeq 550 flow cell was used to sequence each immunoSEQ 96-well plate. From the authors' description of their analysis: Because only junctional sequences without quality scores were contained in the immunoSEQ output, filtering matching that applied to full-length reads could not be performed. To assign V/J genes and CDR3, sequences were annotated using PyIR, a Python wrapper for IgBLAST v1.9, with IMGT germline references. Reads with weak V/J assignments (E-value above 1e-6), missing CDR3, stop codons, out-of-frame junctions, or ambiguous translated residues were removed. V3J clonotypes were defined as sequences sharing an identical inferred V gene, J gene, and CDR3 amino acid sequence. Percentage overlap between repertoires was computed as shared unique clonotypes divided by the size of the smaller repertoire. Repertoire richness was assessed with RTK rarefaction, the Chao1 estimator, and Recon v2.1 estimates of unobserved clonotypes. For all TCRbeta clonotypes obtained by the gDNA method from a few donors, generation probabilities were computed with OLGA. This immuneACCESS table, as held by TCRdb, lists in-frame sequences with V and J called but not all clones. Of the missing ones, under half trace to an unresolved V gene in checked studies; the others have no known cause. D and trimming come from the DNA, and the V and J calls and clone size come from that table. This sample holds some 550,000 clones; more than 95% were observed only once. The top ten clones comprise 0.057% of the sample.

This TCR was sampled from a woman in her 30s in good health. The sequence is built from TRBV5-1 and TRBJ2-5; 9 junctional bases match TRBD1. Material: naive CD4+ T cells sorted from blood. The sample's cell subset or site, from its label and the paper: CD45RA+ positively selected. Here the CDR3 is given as CSYLLTGGQTQYF. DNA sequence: TGCTCCTACCTCCTGACAGGGGGGCAGACCCAGTACTTC.